The next 6 T cell receptor beta chains were all read from a single sample in a study of tumor-infiltrating lymphocytes in primary liver carcinoma (dated by TCRdb to the late 2010s). TRIzol reagent was used to extract blood RNA from unsorted whole blood, while the DNeasy Blood & Tissue kit provided the germline DNA. The sequencer listed for this sample is Illumina HiSeq 2500. TCRbeta-specific cDNA was reverse-transcribed from 500 ng total RNA using a constant-region primer and ProtoScript II reverse transcriptase. Three nested multiplex PCR rounds, following a slightly modified ARM-PCR procedure, were used to build the TCRbeta libraries. Each of the first two PCR rounds ran for around 10 cycles using multiplex TRBV1-TRBV30 forward primers together with a Cbeta reverse primer. TCRdb reanalyzed the raw reads on its own, using fastp at Q25 for trimming and MiXCR for clone calling, and kept in-frame beta chains. Rows are combined by CDR3 protein, so each entry shows the most common genes and DNA. For this sample there are 330,000 or so distinct CDR3 sequences; 65% appear just once. The top ten constitute about 6% of the sample.

What was sequenced was peripheral blood. The receptors were sampled from a man aged 35 to 55 with primary liver carcinoma and hepatitis B virus infection.

On this clonotype: A much larger clone differs by one base, so this may be a read error. The chain uses TRBV6-2 or TRBV6-3 and TRBJ2-3; D may be TRBD2 (5 bases). CDR3 length: 15 amino acids. Trimming stripped 10 bases from V and 1 base from J, with 18 bases between. Germline V lookup: CDR1 MNHEY, CDR2 SVGEGT. CDR3 coding DNA: TGTGCCACAAGCAGATGTGAGGGCCGCACAGATACGCAGTATTTT. Residues: CATSRCEGRTDTQYF.

This clonotype came up once. V and J are TRBV10-2 and TRBJ1-6; 7 bases match TRBD1. V was clipped by 8 bases and J by 10 bases; unmatched bases: 11. CDR3 length: 14 amino acids. From germline, CDR1 is WSHSY and CDR2 SAAADI. The CDR3 here is CASRRGTVKSPLHF. CDR3 coding DNA: TGCGCCAGCCGTAGGGGGACAGTTAAATCACCCCTCCACTTT.

This clonotype came up many times. The chain employs TRBV6-2 or TRBV6-3 and TRBJ2-2; 13 nucleotides align to TRBD2. V lost 7 bases, J lost 6 bases, and 8 bases stayed unmatched. The germline gives CDR1 MNHEY, CDR2 SVGEGT. This CDR3 is 16 amino acids long. The CDR3 nucleotides are TGTGCCAGCACCGAAACTAGCGGGAGGGGTCCCGGGGAGCTGTTTTTT. As protein: CASTETSGRGPGELFF.

Only one count was recorded for this clonotype. V gene TRBV6-2 or TRBV6-3 combines with J gene TRBJ2-7; TRBD2 aligns across 8 bases. Unmatched junction bases numbered 16, after V lost 5 bases and J lost 7 bases. Per germline, CDR1 MNHEY and CDR2 SVGEGT. The CDR3 covers 16 residues. The CDR3 is CASSDPGLAFSGEQYF. CDR3 nucleotide sequence: TGTGCCAGCAGTGATCCCGGACTAGCTTTTTCGGGAGAGCAGTACTTC.

This clonotype was seen once. The chain uses TRBV11-2 and TRBJ1-5; D unclear. V shed 3 bases and J shed 15 bases, with 21 bases lying between them. Germline V lookup: CDR1 SGHAT, CDR2 FQNNGV. The CDR3 spans 14 residues. CDR3 sequence reads: CASSFTVGNQPRHF. The CDR3 nucleotides read TGTGCCAGCAGCTTCACCGTAGGGAATCAGCCACGGCATTTT.

As to this clonotype: The CDR3 ends on some other residue instead of the conserved phenylalanine or tryptophan, so this is likely a read error. The chain links TRBV11-2 to TRBJ2-1; no clear D gene. Germline CDR1 and CDR2: SGHAT and FQNNGV. This CDR3 comprises 13 residues. The CDR3 sequence is CASRNTYYNEQFL. The CDR3 DNA is TGTGCTAGCAGGAACACTTATTACAATGAGCAGTTCCTC.